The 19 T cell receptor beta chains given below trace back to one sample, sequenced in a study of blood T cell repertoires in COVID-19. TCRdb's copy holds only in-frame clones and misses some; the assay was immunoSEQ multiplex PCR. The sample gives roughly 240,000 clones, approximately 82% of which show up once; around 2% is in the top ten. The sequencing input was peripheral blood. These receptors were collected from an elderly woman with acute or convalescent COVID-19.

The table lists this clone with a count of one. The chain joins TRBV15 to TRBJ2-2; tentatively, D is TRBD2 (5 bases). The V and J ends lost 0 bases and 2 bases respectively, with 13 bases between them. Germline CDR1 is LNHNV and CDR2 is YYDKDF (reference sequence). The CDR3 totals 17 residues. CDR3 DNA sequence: TGTGCCACCAGCAGAGATGGAGTAGCGCCCAACACCGGGGAGCTGTTTTTT. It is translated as CATSRDGVAPNTGELFF.

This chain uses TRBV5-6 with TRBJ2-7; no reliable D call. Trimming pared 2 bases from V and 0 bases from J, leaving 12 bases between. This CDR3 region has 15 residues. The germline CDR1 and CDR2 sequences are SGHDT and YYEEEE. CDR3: CASSFGGALSYEQYF. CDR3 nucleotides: TGTGCCAGCAGCTTCGGCGGAGCCCTCTCCTACGAGCAGTACTTC.

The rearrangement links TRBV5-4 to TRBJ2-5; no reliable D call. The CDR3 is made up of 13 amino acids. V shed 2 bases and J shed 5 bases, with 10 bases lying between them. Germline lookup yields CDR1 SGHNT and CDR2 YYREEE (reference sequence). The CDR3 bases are TGTGCCAGCAGCTTAGTGGGCTCGGAGACCCAGTACTTC. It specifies CASSLVGSETQYF.

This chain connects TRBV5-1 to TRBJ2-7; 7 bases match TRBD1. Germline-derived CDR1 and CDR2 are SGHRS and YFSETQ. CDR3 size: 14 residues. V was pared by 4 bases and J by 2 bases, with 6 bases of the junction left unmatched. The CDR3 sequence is CASSSQQGTYEQYF. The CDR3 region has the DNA TGCGCCAGCAGCAGTCAACAGGGGACCTACGAGCAGTACTTC.

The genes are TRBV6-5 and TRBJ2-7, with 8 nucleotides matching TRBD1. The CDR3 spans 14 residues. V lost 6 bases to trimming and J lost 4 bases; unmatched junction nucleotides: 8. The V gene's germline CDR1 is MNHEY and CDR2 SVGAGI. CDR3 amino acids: CASSSWTGKYEQYF. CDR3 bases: TGTGCCAGCAGCTCCTGGACAGGGAAATACGAGCAGTACTTC.

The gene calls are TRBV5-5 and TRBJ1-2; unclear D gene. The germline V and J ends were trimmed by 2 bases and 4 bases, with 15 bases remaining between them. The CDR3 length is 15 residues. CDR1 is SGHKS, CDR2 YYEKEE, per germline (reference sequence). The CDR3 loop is CASSFDGKGPYGYTF. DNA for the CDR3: TGTGCCAGCAGCTTTGACGGGAAGGGCCCCTATGGCTACACCTTC.

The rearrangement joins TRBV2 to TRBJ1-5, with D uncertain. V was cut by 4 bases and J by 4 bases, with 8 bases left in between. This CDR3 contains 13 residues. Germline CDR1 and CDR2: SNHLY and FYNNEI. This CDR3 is CASSGTENQPQHF. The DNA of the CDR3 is TGTGCCAGCAGTGGAACAGAAAATCAGCCCCAGCATTTT.

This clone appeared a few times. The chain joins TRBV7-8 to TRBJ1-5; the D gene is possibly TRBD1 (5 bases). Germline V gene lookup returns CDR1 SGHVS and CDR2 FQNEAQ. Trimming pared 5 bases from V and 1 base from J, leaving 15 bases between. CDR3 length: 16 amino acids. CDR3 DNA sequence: TGTGCCAGCAGCCCAGACAGAACCACCAGCAATCAGCCCCAGCATTTT. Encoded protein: CASSPDRTTSNQPQHF.

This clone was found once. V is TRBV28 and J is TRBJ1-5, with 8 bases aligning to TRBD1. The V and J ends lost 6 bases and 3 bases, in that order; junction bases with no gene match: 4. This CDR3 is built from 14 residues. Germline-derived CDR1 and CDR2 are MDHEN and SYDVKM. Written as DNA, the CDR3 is TGTGCCAGCAGCCGACAGGGGAACAATCAGCCCCAGCATTTT. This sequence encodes CASSRQGNNQPQHF.

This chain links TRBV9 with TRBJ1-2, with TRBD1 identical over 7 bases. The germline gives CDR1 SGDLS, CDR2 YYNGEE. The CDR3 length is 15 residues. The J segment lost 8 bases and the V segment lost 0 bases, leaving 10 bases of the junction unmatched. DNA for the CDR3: TGTGCCAGCAGCGTAGGAGTTACGGGACAGTCGGGCTACACCTTC. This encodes CASSVGVTGQSGYTF.

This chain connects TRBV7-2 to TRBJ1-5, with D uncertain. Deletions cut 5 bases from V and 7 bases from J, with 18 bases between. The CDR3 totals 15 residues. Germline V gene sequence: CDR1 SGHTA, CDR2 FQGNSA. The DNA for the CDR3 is TGTGCCAGCAGCCTTGGATGGAACGTCGGGCAGCCCCAGCATTTT. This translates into CASSLGWNVGQPQHF.

The CDR3: CASGLVTRGQETQYF. The CDR3, as DNA: TGTGCTAGTGGTTTGGTAACAAGGGGCCAAGAGACCCAGTACTTC. The rearrangement joins TRBV12-5 to TRBJ2-5; the D gene is possibly TRBD1 (5 bases). V lost 0 bases and J 1 base, leaving 9 bases between the germline ends. This CDR3 is built from 15 residues. Germline CDR1 LGHNT, CDR2 FRNRAP. Full variable domain (missing parts from reference TRBV12-5 and TRBJ2-5): DARVTQTPRHKVTEMGQEVTMRCQPILGHNTVFWYRQTMMQGLELLAYFRNRAPLDDSGMPKDRFSAEMPDATLATLKIQPSEPRDSAVYFCASGLVTRGQETQYFGPGTRLLVL.

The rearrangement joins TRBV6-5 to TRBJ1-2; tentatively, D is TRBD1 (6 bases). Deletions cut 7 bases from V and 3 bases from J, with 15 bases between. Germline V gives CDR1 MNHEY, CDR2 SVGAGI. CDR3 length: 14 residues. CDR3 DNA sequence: TGTGCCAGCACCAAAGGACAGAAGCACTATGGCTACACCTTC. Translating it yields CASTKGQKHYGYTF.

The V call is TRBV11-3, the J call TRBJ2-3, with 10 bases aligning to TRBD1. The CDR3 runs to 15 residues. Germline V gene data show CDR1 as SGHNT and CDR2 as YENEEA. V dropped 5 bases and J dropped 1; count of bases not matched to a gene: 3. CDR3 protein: CASSSGTGGTDTQYF. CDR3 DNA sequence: TGTGCCAGCAGCAGCGGGACAGGGGGCACAGATACGCAGTATTTT. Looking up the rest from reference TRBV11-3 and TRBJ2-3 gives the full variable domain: EAGVVQSPRYKIIEKKQPVAFWCNPISGHNTLYWYLQNLGQGPELLIRYENEEAVDDSQLPKDRFSAERLKGVDSTLKIQPAELGDSAVYLCASSSGTGGTDTQYFGPGTRLTVL.

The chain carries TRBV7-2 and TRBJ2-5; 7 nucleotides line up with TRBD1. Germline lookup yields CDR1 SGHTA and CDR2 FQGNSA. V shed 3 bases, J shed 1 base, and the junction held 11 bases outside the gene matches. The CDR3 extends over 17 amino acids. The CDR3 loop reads CASSFRGVGDSQETQYF. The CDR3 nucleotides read TGTGCCAGCAGCTTTAGGGGCGTTGGGGACAGCCAAGAGACCCAGTACTTC.

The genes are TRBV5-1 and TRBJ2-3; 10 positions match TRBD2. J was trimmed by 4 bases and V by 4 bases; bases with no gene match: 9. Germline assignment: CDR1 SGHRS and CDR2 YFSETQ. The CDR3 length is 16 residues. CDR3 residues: CASSQGASGSSDTQYF. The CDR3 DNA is TGCGCCAGCAGCCAAGGGGCTAGCGGGAGCTCAGATACGCAGTATTTT.

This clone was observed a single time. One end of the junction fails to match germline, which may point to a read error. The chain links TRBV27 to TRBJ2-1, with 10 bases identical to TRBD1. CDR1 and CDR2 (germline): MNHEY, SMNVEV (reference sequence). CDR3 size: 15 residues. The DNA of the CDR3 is TGTGCCAGCAGTACCTCCGGGACAGGGGCTGGGGAAAAGGTCTTC. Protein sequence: CASSTSGTGAGEKVF.

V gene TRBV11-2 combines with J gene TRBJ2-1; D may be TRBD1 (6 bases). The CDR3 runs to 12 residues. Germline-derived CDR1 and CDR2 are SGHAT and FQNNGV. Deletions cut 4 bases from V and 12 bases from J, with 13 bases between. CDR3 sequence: CASSSEGVGQFF. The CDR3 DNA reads TGTGCCAGCAGCTCCGAGGGGGTGGGGCAGTTCTTC.

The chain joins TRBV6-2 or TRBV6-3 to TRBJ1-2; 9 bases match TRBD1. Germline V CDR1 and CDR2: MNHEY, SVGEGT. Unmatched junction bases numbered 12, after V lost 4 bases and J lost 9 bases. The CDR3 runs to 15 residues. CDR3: CASSWKQDRGGSYTF. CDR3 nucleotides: TGTGCCAGCAGTTGGAAACAGGACAGGGGCGGGAGCTACACCTTC.